This entry describes one T cell receptor (beta chain). Its cognate antigen is unknown. Trimming removed 4 bases at V and 2 bases at J, with 11 bases between. CDR3 size: 14 residues. The germline V gene encodes CDR1 SNHLY and CDR2 FYNNEI. This sample is drawn from a study of tumor-infiltrating lymphocytes in localized non-small cell lung cancer. Study-level information: Tumor tissue and non-adjacent uninvolved lung came from each patient. Overall study results and limits: Not all patients were TCR sequenced, owing to tissue quantity. No link was found between tumor T-cell fraction and recurrence-free survival.

The method was immunoSEQ multiplex PCR; TCRdb's version includes in-frame clones alone and lacks a portion of them. The data show around 10,000 clones, with around 60% seen just once and about 9.3% held by the top ten. Sample: lung tumor tissue. The gene calls are TRBV2 and TRBJ2-5; the D is unclear. The receptor was derived from a human donor with non-small cell lung cancer. This CDR3 is CASSVSWGQETQYF. For the CDR3, the DNA is TGTGCCAGCAGTGTTAGCTGGGGACAAGAGACCCAGTACTTC.